This T cell receptor beta chain appears in the sequencing data of a study of human T cells and chemical hapten exposure. In its sample, this clonotype was seen once. TCRdb reprocessed the RACE reads via MiXCR and lists one record per CDR3 protein. The sample holds roughly 380,000 distinct CDR3 sequences, approximately 5% seen once. The time point is: pre-sensitization, week 0. Treatment meaning: therapeutic diphenylcyclopropenone sensitization with weekly scalp DPC. The V end lost 2 bases, the J end lost 1 base, and 8 bases lay between the germline ends. Germline CDR1 SGHTA, CDR2 FQGNSA. There are 14 residues in the CDR3.

The receptor was isolated from a woman in her forties or fifties with alopecia areata. Some clones in this sample may be carry-over from other donors' samples. The chain has TRBV7-2 and TRBJ1-1; D ambiguous. This sample comprised whole blood, obtained in connection with sensitization to the hapten diphenylcyclopropenone (DPC). The CDR3 loop is CASSLLSPNTEAFF. The CDR3 DNA is TGTGCCAGCAGCTTATTAAGTCCGAACACTGAAGCTTTCTTT.